This passage covers 13 T cell receptor beta chains from one sample sequenced in a study of T cell responses to AZD1222 COVID-19 vaccine. Profiling relied on immunoSEQ multiplex PCR, and the TCRdb table lists in-frame clones only, not all of them. Among around 120,000 clones listed, approximately 90% were seen once. The specimen was peripheral blood, collected 28 days after the second AZD1222 dose. These TCRs come from an adult who received the AZD1222 COVID-19 vaccine.

This chain joins TRBV4-1 and TRBJ1-2, with 7 bases matching TRBD1. The germline V gene has CDR1 MGHRA and CDR2 YSYEKL. V was pared by 5 bases and J by 7 bases, with 7 bases of the junction left unmatched. This CDR3 has 13 amino acids. CDR3 sequence: CASSSTGAGGYTF. The CDR3 coding sequence is TGCGCCAGCAGCTCCACAGGGGCGGGTGGCTACACCTTC.

The genes are TRBV5-1 and TRBJ2-7; TRBD1 might be the D (5 bases). The length of the CDR3 is 14 residues. V was pared by 3 bases and J by 0 bases, with 10 bases between. Germline V gene data show CDR1 as SGHRS and CDR2 as YFSETQ. The CDR3 protein is CASSSFTGSYEQYF. The CDR3 DNA is TGCGCCAGCAGCTCATTCACAGGCTCCTACGAGCAGTACTTC.

The chain links TRBV7-2 to TRBJ2-5, with D uncertain. The CDR3 totals 14 residues. Germline V gives CDR1 SGHTA, CDR2 FQGNSA. V dropped 2 bases and J dropped 1 base, with 8 bases sitting between them. CDR3 residues: CASSLLYGQETQYF. The CDR3, as DNA: TGTGCCAGCAGCTTACTGTATGGCCAAGAGACCCAGTACTTC.

The V gene is TRBV20-1, the J gene TRBJ2-3, with a weak D call TRBD1 (6 bases). Trimming took off 5 bases at V and 4 bases at J, with 7 bases between the two ends. CDR3 size: 11 residues. The germline V gene has CDR1 DFQATT and CDR2 SNEGSKA (reference sequence). CDR3 sequence: CSAYRADTQYF. The DNA of the CDR3 is TGCAGTGCTTACAGGGCAGATACGCAGTATTTT.

This rearrangement joins TRBV6-5 to TRBJ2-2; possibly TRBD1 for D (5 bases). V was pared by 7 bases and J by 3 bases, with 15 bases between. This CDR3 comprises 15 residues. CDR1 MNHEY and CDR2 SVGAGI come from the germline V gene. CDR3 DNA: TGTGCCAGCAACCCTCTCCCCAGGGACACCGGGGAGCTGTTTTTT. Amino acids: CASNPLPRDTGELFF.

The V and J genes are TRBV27 and TRBJ2-6, with 9 nucleotides matching TRBD2. V lost 2 bases and J lost 0; bases outside the gene matches: 5. The CDR3 is 18 amino acids. The germline CDR1 and CDR2 sequences are MNHEY and SMNVEV (reference sequence). The CDR3 DNA follows: TGTGCCAGCAGTTTAATCACGCGGGGGGGCTCTGGGGCCAACGTCCTGACTTTC. This translates into CASSLITRGGSGANVLTF.

This chain uses TRBV9 with TRBJ1-2, with TRBD1 matching over 9 bases. This CDR3 comprises 14 residues. The V and J ends lost 4 bases and 6 bases, in that order; junction bases with no gene match: 7. CDR1 is SGDLS and CDR2 is YYNGEE in the germline V gene. The CDR3 DNA sequence: TGTGCCAGCAGCAGGGACAGGGCGGGTGATGGCTACACCTTC. As protein: CASSRDRAGDGYTF.

The chain combines TRBV5-1 with TRBJ2-1; 14 nucleotides align to TRBD2. The CDR3 spans 17 residues. The trim removed 0 bases at V and 5 bases at J, leaving 4 bases unmatched. Germline V lookup: CDR1 SGHRS, CDR2 YFSETQ. The CDR3 sequence is CASSLGLAGGRHNEQFF. DNA of the CDR3: TGCGCCAGCAGCTTGGGACTAGCGGGAGGGAGGCACAATGAGCAGTTCTTC.

The V and J genes are TRBV2 and TRBJ2-7; D call uncertain. Trimming left V 3 bases short and J 0 bases short, with 12 bases between. The CDR3 is made up of 15 amino acids. Germline CDR1 and CDR2: SNHLY and FYNNEI. In nucleotides, the CDR3 is TGTGCCAGCAGTGATCCTGACATGGGCTCCTACGAGCAGTACTTC. Amino acid sequence: CASSDPDMGSYEQYF.

V and J are TRBV21-1 and TRBJ2-2; the D segment call TRBD2 is taken from the table without a DNA check. TRBV21-1 is a documented pseudogene. The CDR3 covers 16 residues. In DNA form, the CDR3 reads TGTGCCAGCAGCATTAGGACTAGCGGGAGCGGTGGGGAGCTGTTTTTT. Its translation is CASSIRTSGSGGELFF.

The V call is TRBV7-2, the J call TRBJ2-3; D gene unclear. Trimming shortened V by 5 bases and J by 0 bases, and 15 bases separated the two germline ends. CDR1 SGHTA and CDR2 FQGNSA come from the germline V gene. The CDR3 contains 16 residues. Written as DNA, the CDR3 is TGTGCCAGCAGCCTACCCCACTTGGCTAGCACAGATACGCAGTATTTT. This sequence encodes CASSLPHLASTDTQYF.

The chain employs TRBV7-8 and TRBJ1-4; 7 bases fit TRBD1. Germline CDR1 reads SGHVS; CDR2 reads FQNEAQ. V lost 5 bases and J lost 5; bases outside the gene matches: 11. This CDR3 contains 16 residues. The CDR3 nucleotides are TGTGCCAGCAGCGTAGGTCAGGGGGGTTGGAATGAAAAACTGTTTTTT. Encoded protein: CASSVGQGGWNEKLFF.

The rearrangement uses TRBV11-3 and TRBJ1-1; TRBD1 might be the D (5 bases). The germline V gene has CDR1 SGHNT and CDR2 YENEEA. The CDR3 spans 12 residues. V lost 8 bases and J 3 bases, leaving 10 bases between the germline ends. CDR3 bases: TGTGCCAGCCGTGGAGGGGACACTGAAGCTTTCTTT. It specifies CASRGGDTEAFF.